Listed below are T cell receptor beta chains from one sample, sequenced in a study of control samples from healthy donors and cancer patients. Assay used: immunoSEQ multiplex PCR; TCRdb lists only in-frame clones, some missing. The sample's table shows 150,000 to 200,000 clones. Sequencing input: blood. Every receptor here comes from a woman younger than 45 in good health. The CDR3 runs from the conserved cysteine through the conserved F or W.

J: TRBJ1-4
V: TRBV9
CDR3: CASSVVAGDEKLFF

J: TRBJ2-7
V: TRBV9
CDR3: CASSGEGSTSSYEQYF

J: TRBJ2-7
V: TRBV3-1/TRBV3-2
CDR3: CASSPHLDRGSRERVYEQYF

J: TRBJ1-2
V: TRBV7-9
CDR3: CASSSRLGLAYGYTF

J: TRBJ2-2
V: TRBV28
CDR3: CAGRQTRGTGELFF

J: TRBJ1-1
V: TRBV7-8
CDR3: CASSPITQMNTEAFF

J: TRBJ2-3
V: TRBV29-1
CDR3: CSVRLAPRTDTQYF

J: TRBJ2-1
V: TRBV5-1
CDR3: CASSLEYTGASYNEQFF

J: TRBJ1-5
V: TRBV7-2
CDR3: CASGRTGSGQPQHF

J: TRBJ1-1
V: TRBV5-6
CDR3: CASSLWGNGVTEAFF

J: TRBJ1-2
V: TRBV2
CDR3: CASSEVGTSNYGYTF

J: TRBJ1-2
V: TRBV4-1
CDR3: CASSQVGLGFYGYTF

J: TRBJ1-5
V: TRBV19
CDR3: CASSIQDGQPQHF

J: TRBJ1-6
V: TRBV10-3
CDR3: CAISDREGSPLHF

J: TRBJ1-2
V: TRBV7-9
CDR3: CASSLESVRENYGYTF

J: TRBJ1-5
V: TRBV28
CDR3: CASSLPVISNQPQHF

J: TRBJ1-1
V: TRBV5-6
CDR3: CASSRTGTGGAFF

J: TRBJ1-2
V: TRBV5-1
CDR3: CASRALDLSNYGYTF

J: TRBJ2-1
V: TRBV5-1
CDR3: CASSSYRGRNEQFF

J: TRBJ1-4
V: TRBV18
CDR3: CASSPNLVNEKLFF